This T cell receptor beta chain emerged from a study of control samples from healthy donors and cancer patients. Trimming cost V 8 bases and J 2 bases, with 12 bases left between them. Germline CDR1 SNHLY, CDR2 FYNNEI. The CDR3 has 13 residues. Profiling relied on immunoSEQ multiplex PCR, and the TCRdb table lists in-frame clones only, not all of them. The sample includes roughly 130,000 clones, 80% to 95% of them seen just once. The origin of this receptor is a man between 25 and 39 years old in good health. The rearrangement joins TRBV2 to TRBJ1-1; weak D call: TRBD1 (5 bases). The sample consisted of blood. CDR3 nucleotides: TGTGCCAGCCTGCGTCAGGGTAACACTGAAGCTTTCTTT. Protein sequence: CASLRQGNTEAFF.